Frequency places the clone carrying this T cell receptor (beta chain) as medium-sized (0.01 to 0.1%). The germline gives CDR1 GTSNPN, CDR2 SVGIG (reference sequence). The CDR3 runs 14 residues. One tube held mixed TRB-A and TRB-B primer pools for touch-down PCR. From its re-call of the multiplex PCR reads, TCRdb lists each CDR3 protein once, without DNA. In all, the sample yields about 6,800 distinct CDR3 sequences. This entry belongs to a study of T cell clusters in autoimmune cytopenias. Tens of thousands of genome equivalents of blood DNA were amplified for TRB. V and J are TRBV30 and TRBJ1-6; TCRdb calls TRBD1, which cannot be checked without DNA. The sequence was obtained from a human donor with an autoimmune cytopenia or autoimmune hepatitis (not recorded which). Sequenced material: peripheral blood. CDR3 loop: CAWCRGQDNSPLHF.